The clone carrying this TCR beta chain was seen many times. The antigen is undetermined. An absence of ophthalmopathy progression within 18 months meant stable Graves' hyperthyroidism. The ends lost 6 bases at V and 3 bases at J; junction bases unmatched: 17. CDR3 length: 18 residues. Germline loops: CDR1 DFQATT, CDR2 SNEGSKA (reference sequence). TCR beta CDR3 region amplification was performed from RNA transcripts. Primed by the HTBI set, a first-round RT-PCR was run on the TCR CDR3. TCRdb reanalysed the multiplex PCR reads using MiXCR and keeps one entry per CDR3 protein. Of roughly 420,000 distinct CDR3 sequences in the sample, approximately 13% were seen once. This entry belongs to a study of T cells in Graves' hyperthyroidism and ophthalmopathy. Study findings and constraints: Blood also carried most thyroid clonotypes expanded above 0.001. Before onset, ophthalmopathy was predicted by the model a median 6.5 months earlier.

The TCR was taken from a woman between 18 and 30 years old with Graves' hyperthyroidism. The specimen sequenced was blood. The chain has TRBV20-1 and TRBJ2-2, with 9 positions matching TRBD2. The chain's CDR3 is CSARGSYMGLADTGELFF. As DNA, the CDR3 is TGCAGTGCCCGCGGCAGTTACATGGGACTAGCAGACACCGGGGAGCTGTTTTTT.